Shown below are 5 T cell receptor beta chains from a single sample sequenced in a study of radiotherapy plus CTLA-4 blockade in lung cancer. Clones were sequenced by immunoSEQ multiplex PCR, and TCRdb holds only the in-frame ones, with some missing. The sample consists of about 97,000 clones, roughly 79% of them appearing once. The specimen was peripheral blood, collected from a patient treated with radiotherapy plus ipilimumab. These receptors were obtained from a human donor with non-small cell lung cancer who had a partial response to radiotherapy plus ipilimumab. Some clones in this sample may be carry-over from other donors' samples.

This chain links TRBV9 with TRBJ2-3, with 7 nucleotides matching TRBD2. J was trimmed by 2 bases and V by 3 bases; bases with no gene match: 15. The CDR3 is 18 residues long. In germline, CDR1 is SGDLS, CDR2 YYNGEE. The CDR3: CASSGRGPWDYHTDTQYF. The DNA of the CDR3 is TGTGCCAGCAGCGGTAGAGGCCCCTGGGACTACCACACAGATACGCAGTATTTT.

The CDR3 is CARAWSSSPHEQFF. The CDR3 nucleotides are TGTGCCAGAGCTTGGAGTAGCTCCCCCCATGAGCAGTTCTTC. The chain couples TRBV19 to TRBJ2-1, with D unclear. The CDR3 has 14 residues. Germline CDR1 is LNHDA and CDR2 is SQIVND (reference sequence). Between the trimmed V and J ends, which lost 9 bases and 8 bases, there was a span of 20 bases.

The CDR3 region is CASSGGTAGLSDEQYF. CDR3 DNA sequence: TGTGCCAGCAGCGGGGGGACAGCGGGCCTTAGCGACGAGCAGTACTTC. This chain uses TRBV9 with TRBJ2-7, with D perhaps TRBD1 (7 bases). The CDR3 loop spans 16 amino acids. Germline CDR1 and CDR2: SGDLS and YYNGEE. Trimming took 3 bases from V and 5 from J, leaving 21 bases between them.

This chain joins TRBV18 and TRBJ2-7, with 7 bases that match TRBD2. J was trimmed by 7 bases and V by 6 bases; bases with no gene match: 9. CDR1 KGHSH and CDR2 LQKENI come from the germline V gene. The CDR3 extends over 13 amino acids. The CDR3 DNA is TGTGCCAGCTCGTCTGGGGGGGTCTGGGAGCAGTACTTC. This codes for CASSSGGVWEQYF. The full variable domain, with the rest looked up from reference TRBV18 and TRBJ2-7, is NAGVMQNPRHLVRRRGQEARLRCSPMKGHSHVYWYRQLPEEGLKFMVYLQKENIIDESGMPKERFSAEFPKEGPSILRIQQVVRGDSAAYFCASSSGGVWEQYFGPGTRLTVT.

The V call is TRBV7-2, the J call TRBJ1-1; 8 positions match TRBD1. V lost 5 bases, J lost 1 base, and 12 bases stayed unmatched. The CDR3 runs 17 residues. Germline V gene sequence: CDR1 SGHTA, CDR2 FQGNSA. CDR3 region: CASSPSSSGTGNTEAFF. CDR3 DNA: TGTGCCAGCAGCCCTTCGTCGTCCGGGACAGGGAACACTGAAGCTTTCTTT. Complete variable domain (other parts from reference TRBV7-2 and TRBJ1-1): GAGVSQSPSNKVTEKGKDVELRCDPISGHTALYWYRQSLGQGLEFLIYFQGNSAPDKSGLPSDRFSAERTGGSVSTLTIQRTQQEDSAVYLCASSPSSSGTGNTEAFFGQGTRLTVV.